The 9 T cell receptor beta chains below all came from one sample that was sequenced in a study of T-cell memory formation after mild COVID-19. TCRdb fed the 5' RACE reads into MiXCR, producing one record per CDR3 protein. The table lists around 250,000 distinct CDR3 sequences, over 9% of them singletons, with roughly a fifth in the top ten. Sequencing input: PBMCs or a T cell subset sorted from them (not recorded which). The receptors derive from a man aged 18 to 30 who had mild COVID-19 (a few samples of this study predate the infection). Cell type and time point are not known.

The chain employs TRBV20-1 and TRBJ2-7; D gene unclear. The CDR3 is made up of 13 amino acids. The germline gives CDR1 DFQATT, CDR2 SNEGSKA (reference sequence). Trimming took off 5 bases at V and 4 bases at J, with 15 bases between the two ends. CDR3 in DNA: TGCAGTGCTGGGCGAGACACCACGTACGAGCAGTACTTC. Its protein product is CSAGRDTTYEQYF.

The chain uses TRBV11-2 and TRBJ2-3, with TRBD2 as a possible D gene (5 bases). The CDR3 loop spans 12 amino acids. V lost 5 bases and J 7 bases, leaving 10 bases between the germline ends. The germline V gene has CDR1 SGHAT and CDR2 FQNNGV. CDR3 coding DNA: TGTGCCAGCAGCCAGCGGACTTATACGCAGTATTTT. Amino acid sequence: CASSQRTYTQYF.

V and J are TRBV20-1 and TRBJ2-7; the D gene is possibly TRBD1 (5 bases). The germline V and J ends were trimmed by 3 bases and 5 bases, with 11 bases remaining between them. Germline assignment: CDR1 DFQATT and CDR2 SNEGSKA (reference sequence). The CDR3 runs to 12 residues. CDR3 loop: CSARAGFDEQYV. In nucleotides, the CDR3 is TGCAGTGCTAGGGCAGGGTTCGACGAGCAGTACGTC.

This clonotype was detected only a few times. The chain recombines TRBV7-7 with TRBJ2-5; possible D gene TRBD2, 6 bases. CDR1 and CDR2 (germline): SSHAT, FNYEAQ (reference sequence). There are 13 residues in the CDR3. Trimming removed 5 bases from V and 2 bases from J, with 9 bases in between. The CDR3 DNA is TGTGCCAGCAGCGTGGGACTGCAAGAGACCCAGTACTTC. Protein product: CASSVGLQETQYF.

This clonotype was seen only a few times. The rearrangement joins TRBV4-1 to TRBJ2-1, with 9 bases identical to TRBD2. Trimming took 0 bases from V and 5 from J; bases not matched to a gene: 2. Germline CDR1 and CDR2: MGHRA and YSYEKL. The CDR3 is 15 amino acids. The CDR3 DNA follows: TGCGCCAGCAGCCAAGAAGCGGGGGGACACAATGAGCAGTTCTTC. Protein sequence: CASSQEAGGHNEQFF.

This clonotype was seen repeatedly, ten times or more. V gene TRBV5-1 combines with J gene TRBJ2-5; 12 bases fit TRBD2. The CDR3 has 16 amino acids. Unmatched junction bases numbered 9, after V lost 2 bases and J lost 7 bases. Looked up from germline, CDR1 is SGHRS and CDR2 is YFSETQ. CDR3 nucleotide sequence: TGCGCCAGCAGCTTCTCGGCTAGCGGGGGGGCTGGGACCCAGTACTTC. Its translation: CASSFSASGGAGTQYF.

This clonotype has a handful of counts. The gene calls are TRBV12-3 or TRBV12-4 and TRBJ1-1; no firm D call. CDR3 length: 12 amino acids. V lost 6 bases and J 0 bases, leaving 5 bases between the germline ends. The CDR3 loop is CASRNMNTEAFF. The CDR3 region has the DNA TGTGCCAGCAGGAATATGAACACTGAAGCTTTCTTT.

This clonotype appeared a few times. This chain connects TRBV20-1 to TRBJ2-7; possible D gene TRBD1, 6 bases. Germline V gene data show CDR1 as DFQATT and CDR2 as SNEGSKA (reference sequence). Between the trimmed V and J ends, which lost 5 bases and 0 bases, there was a span of 11 bases. CDR3 length equals 13 residues. This CDR3 reads CSAHRESSYEQYF. CDR3 nucleotides: TGCAGTGCTCACAGGGAGAGCTCCTACGAGCAGTACTTC.

This clonotype was recorded at least ten times. The chain is built from TRBV7-2 and TRBJ1-6; 7 positions match TRBD1. Germline CDR1 and CDR2: SGHTA and FQGNSA. The V and J ends lost 2 bases and 19 bases, in that order; junction bases with no gene match: 8. CDR3 length: 12 residues. CDR3 region: CASSLNRGLPHF. The CDR3 DNA sequence: TGTGCCAGCAGCTTAAACAGGGGTCTCCCTCACTTT.